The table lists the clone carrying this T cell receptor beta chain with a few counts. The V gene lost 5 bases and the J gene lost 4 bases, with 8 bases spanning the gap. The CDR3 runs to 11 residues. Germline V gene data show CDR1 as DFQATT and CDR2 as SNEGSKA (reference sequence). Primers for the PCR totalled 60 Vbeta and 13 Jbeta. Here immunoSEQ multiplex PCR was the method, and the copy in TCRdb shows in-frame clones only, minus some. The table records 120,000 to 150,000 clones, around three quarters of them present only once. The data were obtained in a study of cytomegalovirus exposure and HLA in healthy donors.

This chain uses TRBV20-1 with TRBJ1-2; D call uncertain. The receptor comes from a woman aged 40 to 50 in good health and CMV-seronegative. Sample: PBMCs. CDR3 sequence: CSAYDIYGYTF. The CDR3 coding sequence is TGCAGTGCTTACGACATCTATGGCTACACCTTC.